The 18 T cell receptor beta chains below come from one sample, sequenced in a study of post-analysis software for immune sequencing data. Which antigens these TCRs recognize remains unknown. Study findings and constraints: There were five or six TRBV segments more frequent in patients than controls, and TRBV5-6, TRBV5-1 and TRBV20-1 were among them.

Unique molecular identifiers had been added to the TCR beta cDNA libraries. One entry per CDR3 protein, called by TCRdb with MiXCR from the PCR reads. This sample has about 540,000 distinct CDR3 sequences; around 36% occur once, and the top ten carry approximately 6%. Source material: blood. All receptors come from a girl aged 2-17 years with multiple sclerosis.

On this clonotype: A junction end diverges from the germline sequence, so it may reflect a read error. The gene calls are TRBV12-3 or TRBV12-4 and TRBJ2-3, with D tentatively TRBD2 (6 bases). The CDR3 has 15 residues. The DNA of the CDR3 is TGTGCCAGCAGATTAGATAGCGGTAGCACAGATACGCAGTATTTT. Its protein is CASRLDSGSTDTQYF.

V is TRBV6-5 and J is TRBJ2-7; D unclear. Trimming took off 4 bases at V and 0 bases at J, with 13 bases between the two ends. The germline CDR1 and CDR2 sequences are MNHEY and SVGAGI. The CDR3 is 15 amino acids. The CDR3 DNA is TGTGCCAGCAGTTCGCCAAGCCTAAGCTCCTACGAGCAGTACTTC. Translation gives CASSSPSLSSYEQYF.

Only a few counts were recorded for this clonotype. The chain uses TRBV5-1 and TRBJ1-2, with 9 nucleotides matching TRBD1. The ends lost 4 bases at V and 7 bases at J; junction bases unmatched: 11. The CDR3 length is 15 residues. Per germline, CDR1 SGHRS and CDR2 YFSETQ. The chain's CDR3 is CASSRLQGATVGYTF. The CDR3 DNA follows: TGCGCCAGCAGCCGGTTACAGGGGGCAACGGTTGGCTACACCTTC.

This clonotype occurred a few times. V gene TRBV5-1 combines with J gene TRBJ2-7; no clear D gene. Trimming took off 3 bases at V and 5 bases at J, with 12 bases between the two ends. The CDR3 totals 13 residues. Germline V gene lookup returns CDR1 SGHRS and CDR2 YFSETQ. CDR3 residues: CASSSPWGNEQYF. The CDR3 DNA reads TGCGCCAGCAGCTCACCATGGGGAAACGAGCAGTACTTC.

The CDR3 is CASSHRTQPASTDTQYF. CDR3 bases: TGTGCCAGCAGCCATAGGACGCAACCCGCTAGCACAGATACGCAGTATTTT. This rearrangement joins TRBV11-1 to TRBJ2-3; D is unclear. Germline V gene sequence: CDR1 SGHAT, CDR2 FQDESV (reference sequence). The CDR3 has 17 residues. The ends were cut back, 5 bases at V and 0 bases at J, with 18 bases in the middle.

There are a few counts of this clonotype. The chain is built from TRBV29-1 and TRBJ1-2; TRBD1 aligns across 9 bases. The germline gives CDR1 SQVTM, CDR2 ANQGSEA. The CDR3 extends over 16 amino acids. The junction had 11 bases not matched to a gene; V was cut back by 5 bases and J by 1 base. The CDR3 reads CSVSGQGSEDNYGYTF. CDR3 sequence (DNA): TGCAGCGTTTCTGGACAGGGGTCCGAGGATAACTATGGCTACACCTTC.

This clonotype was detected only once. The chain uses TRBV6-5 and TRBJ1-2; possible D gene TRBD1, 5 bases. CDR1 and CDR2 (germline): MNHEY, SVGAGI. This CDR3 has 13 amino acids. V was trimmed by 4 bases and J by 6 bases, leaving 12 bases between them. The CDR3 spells CASSLGREDGYTF. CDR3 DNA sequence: TGTGCCAGCAGTTTGGGACGGGAAGATGGCTACACCTTC.

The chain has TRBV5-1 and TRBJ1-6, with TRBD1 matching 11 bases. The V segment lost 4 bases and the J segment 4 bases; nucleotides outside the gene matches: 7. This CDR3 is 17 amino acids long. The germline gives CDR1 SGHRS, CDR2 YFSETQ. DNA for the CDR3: TGCGCCAGCAGCCCTGGACAGGGGGCCTTTTATAATTCACCCCTCCACTTT. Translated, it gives CASSPGQGAFYNSPLHF. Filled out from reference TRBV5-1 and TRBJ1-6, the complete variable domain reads KAGVTQTPRYLIKTRGQQVTLSCSPISGHRSVSWYQQTPGQGLQFLFEYFSETQRNKGNFPGRFSGRQFSNSRSEMNVSTLELGDSALYLCASSPGQGAFYNSPLHFGNGTRLTVT.

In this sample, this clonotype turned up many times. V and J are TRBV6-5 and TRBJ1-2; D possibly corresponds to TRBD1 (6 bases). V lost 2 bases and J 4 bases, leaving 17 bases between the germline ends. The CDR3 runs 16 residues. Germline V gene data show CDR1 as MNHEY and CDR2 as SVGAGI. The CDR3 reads CASSYALQGRTYGYTF. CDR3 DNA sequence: TGTGCCAGCAGTTACGCGTTACAGGGACGGACCTATGGCTACACCTTC.

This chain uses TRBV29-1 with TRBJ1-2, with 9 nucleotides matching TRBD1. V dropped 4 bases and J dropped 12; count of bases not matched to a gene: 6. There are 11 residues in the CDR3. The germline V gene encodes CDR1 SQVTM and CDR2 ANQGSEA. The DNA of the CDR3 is TGCAGCGTTGGACAGGGGGTCTCTAACACCTTC. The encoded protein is CSVGQGVSNTF.

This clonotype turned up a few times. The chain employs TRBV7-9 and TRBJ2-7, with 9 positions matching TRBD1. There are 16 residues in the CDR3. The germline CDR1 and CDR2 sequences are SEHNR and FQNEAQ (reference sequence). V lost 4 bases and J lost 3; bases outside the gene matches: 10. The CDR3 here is CASSYRPGQGYYEQYF. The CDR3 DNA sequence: TGTGCCAGCAGCTATCGACCGGGACAGGGCTACTACGAGCAGTACTTC.

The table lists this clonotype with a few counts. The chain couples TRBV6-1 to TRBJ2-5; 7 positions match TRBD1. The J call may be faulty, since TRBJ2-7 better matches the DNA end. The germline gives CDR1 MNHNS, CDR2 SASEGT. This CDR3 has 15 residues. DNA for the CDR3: TGTGCCAGCAGTGAAACTGAGGGGGCGGGTTACGAGCAGTACTTC. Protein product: CASSETEGAGYEQYF.

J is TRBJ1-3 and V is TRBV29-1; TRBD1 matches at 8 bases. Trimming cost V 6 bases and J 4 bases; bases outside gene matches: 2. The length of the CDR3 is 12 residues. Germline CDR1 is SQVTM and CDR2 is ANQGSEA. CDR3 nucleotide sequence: TGCAGCGTGGGGACAGGCGGAAACACCATATATTTT. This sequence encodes CSVGTGGNTIYF.

The CDR3 DNA sequence: TGTGCCAGCAGCGTAGGGCAGGGGGCGAACACCATATATTTT. Protein: CASSVGQGANTIYF. This chain uses TRBV9 with TRBJ1-3, with 8 bases identical to TRBD1. This CDR3 is built from 14 residues. J gave up 7 bases and V 0 bases, and 3 bases lay outside the gene matches. Per the germline V gene, CDR1 is SGDLS and CDR2 is YYNGEE.

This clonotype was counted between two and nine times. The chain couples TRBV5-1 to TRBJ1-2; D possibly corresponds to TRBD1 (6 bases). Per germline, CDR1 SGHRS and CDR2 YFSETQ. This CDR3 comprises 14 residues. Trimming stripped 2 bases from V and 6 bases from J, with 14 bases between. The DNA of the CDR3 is TGCGCCAGCAGCTTACCCGGGACATTGAATGGCTACACCTTC. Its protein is CASSLPGTLNGYTF.

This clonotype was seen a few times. This CDR3 reads CSASGNYNEQFF. The CDR3 coding sequence is TGCAGTGCTAGCGGGAATTACAATGAGCAGTTCTTC. The rearrangement links TRBV20-1 to TRBJ2-1; possibly TRBD2 for D (5 bases). CDR1 is DFQATT, CDR2 SNEGSKA, per germline (reference sequence). The CDR3 loop spans 12 amino acids. V shed 3 bases and J shed 4 bases, with 7 bases lying between them.

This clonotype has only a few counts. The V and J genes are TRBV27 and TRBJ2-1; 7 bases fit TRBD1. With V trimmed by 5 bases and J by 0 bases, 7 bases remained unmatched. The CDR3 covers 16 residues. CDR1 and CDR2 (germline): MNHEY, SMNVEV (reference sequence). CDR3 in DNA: TGTGCCAGCAGTCCGTCGACAGGGAGCTCCTACAATGAGCAGTTCTTC. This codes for CASSPSTGSSYNEQFF.

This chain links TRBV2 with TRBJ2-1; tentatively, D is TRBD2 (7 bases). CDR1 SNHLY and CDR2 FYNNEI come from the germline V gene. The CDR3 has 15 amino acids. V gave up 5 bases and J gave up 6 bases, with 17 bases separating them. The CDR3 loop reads CASSIVGGPGNEQFF. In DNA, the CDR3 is TGTGCCAGCAGTATTGTGGGGGGGCCGGGCAATGAGCAGTTCTTC.